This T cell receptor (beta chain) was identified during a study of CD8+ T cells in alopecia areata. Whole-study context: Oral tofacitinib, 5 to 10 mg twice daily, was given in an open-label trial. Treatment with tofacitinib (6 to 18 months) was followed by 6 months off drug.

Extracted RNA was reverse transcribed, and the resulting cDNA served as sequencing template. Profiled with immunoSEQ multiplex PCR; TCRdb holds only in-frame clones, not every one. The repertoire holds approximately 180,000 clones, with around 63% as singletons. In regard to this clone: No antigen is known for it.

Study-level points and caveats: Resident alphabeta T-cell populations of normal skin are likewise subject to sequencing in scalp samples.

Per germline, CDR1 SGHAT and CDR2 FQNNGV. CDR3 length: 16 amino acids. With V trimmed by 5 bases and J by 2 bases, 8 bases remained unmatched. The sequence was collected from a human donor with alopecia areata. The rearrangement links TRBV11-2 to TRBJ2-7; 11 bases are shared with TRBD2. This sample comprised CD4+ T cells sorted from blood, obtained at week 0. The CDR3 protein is CASSRPGTSGTYEQYF. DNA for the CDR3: TGTGCCAGCAGCAGGCCCGGGACTAGCGGTACCTACGAGCAGTACTTC. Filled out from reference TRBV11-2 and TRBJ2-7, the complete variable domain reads EAGVAQSPRYKIIEKRQSVAFWCNPISGHATLYWYQQILGQGPKLLIQFQNNGVVDDSQLPKDRFSAERLKGVDSTLKIQPAKLEDSAVYLCASSRPGTSGTYEQYFGPGTRLTVT.